This is a list of T cell receptor gamma chains from one sample in a study of Vδ1+ human thymocytes. TCRdb re-identified clones in the multiplex PCR reads via CATT. This sample has 25,000 to 35,000 gamma-chain clones, with over 15% found just once. Sample: Vdelta1+ gamma-delta thymocytes from the thymus. The source of these receptors is a boy younger than two who had congenital heart surgery. CDR3s include the opening cysteine and the closing phenylalanine or tryptophan. Size is omitted from some rows. Given values are once, few, many or a class for expanded clones.

TRGV9,TRGJP1,NA,CALWGWYWATGWFKIF,TGTGCCTTGTGGGGGTGGTATTGGGCCACTGGTTGGTTCAAGATATTT
TRGV5,TRGJP,few,CATWDRPKELGKKIKVF,TGTGCCACCTGGGACAGGCCAAAAGAGTTGGGCAAAAAAATCAAGGTATTT
TRGV9,TRGJP1,few,CALWEVRRYTTGWFKIF,TGTGCCTTGTGGGAGGTACGTAGATATACCACTGGTTGGTTCAAGATATTT
TRGV9,TRGJ1/TRGJ2,NA,CALWDYRGDYKKLF,TGTGCCTTGTGGGATTATCGCGGGGATTATAAGAAACTCTTT
TRGV4,TRGJ1/TRGJ2,NA,CATWDAYKLF,TGTGCCACCTGGGATGCTTATAAACTCTTT
TRGV5,TRGJ1/TRGJ2,NA,CATWDKTWYKKLF,TGTGCCACCTGGGACAAGACGTGGTATAAGAAACTCTTT
TRGV4,TRGJ1/TRGJ2,few,CATWDEVRKKLF,TGTGCCACCTGGGATGAAGTACGTAAGAAACTCTTT
TRGV4,TRGJ1/TRGJ2,NA,CATWDGPRGGWDYKKLF,TGTGCCACCTGGGATGGGCCTCGTGGGGGATGGGATTATAAGAAACTCTTT
TRGV3,TRGJ1/TRGJ2,NA,CATWDTWDYKKLF,TGTGCCACCTGGGACACGTGGGATTATAAGAAACTCTTT
TRGV5,TRGJ1/TRGJ2,few,CATWTFKKLF,TGTGCCACCTGGACATTTAAGAAACTCTTT
TRGV4,TRGJP1,few,CATWERFKIF,TGTGCCACCTGGGAGCGGTTCAAGATATTT
TRGV3,TRGJ1/TRGJ2,few,CATWDGLRNYKKLF,TGTGCCACCTGGGACGGGCTAAGGAATTATAAGAAACTCTTT
TRGV8,TRGJ1/TRGJ2,NA,CATWDSCHYKKLF,TGTGCCACCTGGGATTCCTGCCATTATAAGAAACTCTTT
TRGV3,TRGJ1/TRGJ2,few,CTTWDPCYKKLF,TGTACCACCTGGGACCCTTGTTATAAGAAACTCTTT
TRGV9,TRGJ1/TRGJ2,few,CALWRYKKLF,TGTGCCTTGTGGCGTTATAAGAAACTCTTT
TRGV5,TRGJ1/TRGJ2,large,CATWDRPYYKKLF,TGTGCCACCTGGGACAGGCCTTATTATAAGAAACTCTTT
TRGV9,TRGJP1,few,CALWDVPPYTTGWFKIF,TGTGCCTTGTGGGACGTCCCCCCGTATACCACTGGTTGGTTCAAGATATTT
TRGV3,TRGJ1/TRGJ2,few,CATWDRRMGGYKKLF,TGTGCCACCTGGGACAGGCGAATGGGGGGCTATAAGAAACTCTTT
TRGV2,TRGJ1/TRGJ2,NA,CATWDESRPRNYYKKLF,TGTGCCACCTGGGACGAATCGCGTCCGCGAAATTATTATAAGAAACTCTTT
TRGV5,TRGJ1/TRGJ2,few,CATWDRPHLGGKLF,TGTGCCACCTGGGACAGGCCCCACCTTGGTGGGAAACTCTTT
TRGV4,TRGJ1/TRGJ2,NA,CATWDGRRGKLF,TGTGCCACCTGGGATGGGAGGAGGGGGAAACTCTTT
TRGV4,TRGJ1/TRGJ2,NA,CATWAKGNYYKKLF,TGTGCCACCTGGGCCAAGGGGAATTATTATAAGAAACTCTTT
TRGV9,TRGJ1/TRGJ2,NA,CALYVYYKKLF,TGTGCCTTGTACGTTTATTATAAGAAACTCTTT
TRGV2,TRGJ1/TRGJ2,NA,CATWGDYYKKLF,TGTGCCACCTGGGGTGATTATTATAAGAAACTCTTT
TRGV4,TRGJ1/TRGJ2,few,CATWDGLSYKKLF,TGTGCCACCTGGGATGGGCTCTCGTATAAGAAACTCTTT
TRGV9,TRGJP,NA,CALWEGTTNQELGKKIKVF,TGTGCCTTGTGGGAGGGGACCACAAATCAAGAGTTGGGCAAAAAAATCAAGGTATTT
TRGV9,TRGJ1/TRGJ2,few,CALWEAAPYYKKLF,TGTGCCTTGTGGGAGGCCGCCCCTTATTATAAGAAACTCTTT